This TCR beta chain was sequenced during a study of blood T cell repertoires in COVID-19. The wider study: Acute-phase and convalescent COVID-19 samples originated in the United States, Italy and Spain.

Original analysis: Amplification with reference gene primers provided the estimates of nucleated cell counts. Sequencing was performed with immunoSEQ multiplex PCR; in TCRdb, only in-frame clones are kept and a portion is missing. V, J and clone size derive from that table, while D and trimming were established from the DNA sequence. Of approximately 300,000 clones listed, 87% are singletons. Trimming stripped 5 bases from V and 3 bases from J, with 14 bases between. Germline CDR1 and CDR2: MNHEY and SMNVEV (reference sequence). The CDR3 is made up of 14 amino acids. V is TRBV27 and J is TRBJ2-7; D is perhaps TRBD1 (6 bases). Sequencing was carried out using peripheral blood. This sequence originates from a man aged 18 to 35 with active or convalescent COVID-19. The CDR3 loop reads CASSRTGHFYEQYF. CDR3 nucleotide sequence: TGTGCCAGCAGTCGAACGGGACACTTCTACGAGCAGTACTTC.